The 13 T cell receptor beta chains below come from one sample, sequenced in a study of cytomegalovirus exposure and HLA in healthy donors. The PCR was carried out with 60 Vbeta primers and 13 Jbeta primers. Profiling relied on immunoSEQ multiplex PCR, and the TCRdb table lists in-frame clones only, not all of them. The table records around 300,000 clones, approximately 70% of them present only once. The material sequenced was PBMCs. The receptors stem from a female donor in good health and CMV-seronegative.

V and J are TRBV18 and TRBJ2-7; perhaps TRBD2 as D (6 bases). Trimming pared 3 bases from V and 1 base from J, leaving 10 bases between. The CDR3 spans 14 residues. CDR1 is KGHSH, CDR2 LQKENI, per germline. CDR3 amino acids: CASSPGSGSYEQYF. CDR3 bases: TGTGCCAGCTCACCCGGTAGCGGATCCTACGAGCAGTACTTC.

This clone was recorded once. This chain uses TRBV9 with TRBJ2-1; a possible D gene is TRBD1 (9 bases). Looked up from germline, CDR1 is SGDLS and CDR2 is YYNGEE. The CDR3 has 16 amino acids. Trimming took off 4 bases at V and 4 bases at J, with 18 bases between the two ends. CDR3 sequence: CASSSLAGQGYNEQFF. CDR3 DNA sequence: TGTGCCAGCAGCTCATTAGCGGGACAGGGATACAATGAGCAGTTCTTC.

The CDR3 nucleotides read TGTGCCAGCAGCACCCCAGGGGTGGGCTTCGAGCAGTACTTC. Translated: CASSTPGVGFEQYF. The V call is TRBV28, the J call TRBJ2-7, with a tentative D call TRBD1 (6 bases). Looked up from germline, CDR1 is MDHEN and CDR2 is SYDVKM. The CDR3 sequence is 14 residues long. V lost 6 bases and J lost 6, with 18 bases in between.

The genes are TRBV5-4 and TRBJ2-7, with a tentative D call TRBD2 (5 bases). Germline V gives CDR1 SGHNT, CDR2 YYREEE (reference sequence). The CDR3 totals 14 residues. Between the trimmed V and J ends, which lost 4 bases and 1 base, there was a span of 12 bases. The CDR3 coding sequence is TGTGCCAGCAGCCCGGGAATGGCATCCTACGAGCAGTACTTC. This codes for CASSPGMASYEQYF.

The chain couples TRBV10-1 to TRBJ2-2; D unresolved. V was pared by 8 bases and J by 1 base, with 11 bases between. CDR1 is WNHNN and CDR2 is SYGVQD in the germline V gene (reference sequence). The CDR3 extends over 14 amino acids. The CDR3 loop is CASRGDLNTGELFF. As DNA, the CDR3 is TGCGCCAGCCGCGGCGACCTGAACACCGGGGAGCTGTTTTTT.

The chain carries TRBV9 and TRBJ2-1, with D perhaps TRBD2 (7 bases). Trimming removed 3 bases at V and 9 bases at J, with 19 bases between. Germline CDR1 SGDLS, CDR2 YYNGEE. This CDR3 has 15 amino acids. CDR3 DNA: TGTGCCAGCAGCGGGGGGGGCGGGCGGGCGGCTGAGCAGTTCTTC. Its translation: CASSGGGGRAAEQFF.

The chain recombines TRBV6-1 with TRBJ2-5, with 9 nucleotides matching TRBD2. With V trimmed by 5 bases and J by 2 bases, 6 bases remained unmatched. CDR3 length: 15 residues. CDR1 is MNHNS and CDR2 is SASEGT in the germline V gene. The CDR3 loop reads CASSPLTSGQETQYF. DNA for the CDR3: TGTGCCAGCAGTCCACTGACTAGCGGACAAGAGACCCAGTACTTC.

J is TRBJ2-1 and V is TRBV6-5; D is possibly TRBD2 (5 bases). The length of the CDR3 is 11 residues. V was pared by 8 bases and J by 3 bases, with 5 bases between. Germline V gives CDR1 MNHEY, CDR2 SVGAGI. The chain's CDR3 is CASGSYNEQFF. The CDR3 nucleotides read TGTGCCAGCGGGAGCTACAATGAGCAGTTCTTC.

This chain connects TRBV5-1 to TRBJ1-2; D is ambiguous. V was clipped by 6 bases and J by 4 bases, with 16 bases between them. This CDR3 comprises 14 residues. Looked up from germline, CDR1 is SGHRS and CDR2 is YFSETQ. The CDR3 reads CASKSGGSLYGYTF. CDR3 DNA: TGCGCCAGCAAATCGGGAGGATCCCTCTATGGCTACACCTTC.

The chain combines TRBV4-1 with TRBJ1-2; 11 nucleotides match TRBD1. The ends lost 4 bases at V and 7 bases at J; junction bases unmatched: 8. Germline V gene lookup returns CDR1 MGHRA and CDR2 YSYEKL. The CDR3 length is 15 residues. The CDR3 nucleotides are TGCGCCAGCAGCCGGACAGGGGGCCTCGGTAGTGGCTACACCTTC. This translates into CASSRTGGLGSGYTF.

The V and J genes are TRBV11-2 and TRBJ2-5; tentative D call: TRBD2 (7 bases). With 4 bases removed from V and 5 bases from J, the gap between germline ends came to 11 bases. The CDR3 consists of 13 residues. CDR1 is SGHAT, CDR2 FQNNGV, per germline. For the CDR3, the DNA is TGTGCCAGCAGCTCCGAGGGGGGGGAGACCCAGTACTTC. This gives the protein CASSSEGGETQYF. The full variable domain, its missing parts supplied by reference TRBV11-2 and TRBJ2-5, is EAGVAQSPRYKIIEKRQSVAFWCNPISGHATLYWYQQILGQGPKLLIQFQNNGVVDDSQLPKDRFSAERLKGVDSTLKIQPAKLEDSAVYLCASSSEGGETQYFGPGTRLLVL.

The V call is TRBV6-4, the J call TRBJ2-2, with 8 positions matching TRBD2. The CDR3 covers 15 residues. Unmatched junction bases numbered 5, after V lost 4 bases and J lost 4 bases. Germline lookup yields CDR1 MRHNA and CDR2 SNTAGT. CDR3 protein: CASSAGTRGTGELFF. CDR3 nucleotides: TGTGCCAGCAGTGCCGGGACTAGAGGCACCGGGGAGCTGTTTTTT.

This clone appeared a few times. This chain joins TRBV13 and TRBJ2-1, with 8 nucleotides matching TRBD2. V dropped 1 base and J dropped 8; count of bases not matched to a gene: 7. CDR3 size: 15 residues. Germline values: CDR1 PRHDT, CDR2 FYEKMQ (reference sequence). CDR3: CASSLAREGLDEQFF. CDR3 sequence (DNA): TGTGCCAGCAGCTTAGCACGGGAGGGCCTTGATGAGCAGTTCTTC.